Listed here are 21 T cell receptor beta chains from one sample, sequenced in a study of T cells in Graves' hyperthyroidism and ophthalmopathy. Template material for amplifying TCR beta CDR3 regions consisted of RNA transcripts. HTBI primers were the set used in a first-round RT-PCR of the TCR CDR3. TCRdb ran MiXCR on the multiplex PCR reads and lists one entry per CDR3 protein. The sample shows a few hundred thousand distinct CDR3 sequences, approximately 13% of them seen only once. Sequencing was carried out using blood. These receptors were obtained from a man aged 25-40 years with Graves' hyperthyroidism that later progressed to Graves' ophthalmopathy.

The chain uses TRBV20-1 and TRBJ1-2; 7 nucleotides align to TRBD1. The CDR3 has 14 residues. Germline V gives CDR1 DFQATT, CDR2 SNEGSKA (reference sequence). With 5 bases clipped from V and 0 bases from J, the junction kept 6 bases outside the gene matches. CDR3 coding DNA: TGCAGTGCTCCCTCGACAGGGACTAACTATGGCTACACCTTC. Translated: CSAPSTGTNYGYTF.

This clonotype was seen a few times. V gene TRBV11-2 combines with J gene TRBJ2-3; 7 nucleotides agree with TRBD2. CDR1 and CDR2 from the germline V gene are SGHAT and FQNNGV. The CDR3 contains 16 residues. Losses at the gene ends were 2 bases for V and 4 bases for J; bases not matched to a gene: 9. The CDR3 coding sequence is TGTGCCAGCAGCTTACGCACGGGGGGTCCAGCAGATACGCAGTATTTT. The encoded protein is CASSLRTGGPADTQYF.

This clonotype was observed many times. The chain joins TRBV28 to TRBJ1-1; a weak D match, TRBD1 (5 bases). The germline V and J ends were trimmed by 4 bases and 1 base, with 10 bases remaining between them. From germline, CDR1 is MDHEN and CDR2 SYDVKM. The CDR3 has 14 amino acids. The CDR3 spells CASSSRQTNTEAFF. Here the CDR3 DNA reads TGTGCCAGCAGTTCCAGACAGACGAACACTGAAGCTTTCTTT. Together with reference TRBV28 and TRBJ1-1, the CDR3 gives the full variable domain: DVKVTQSSRYLVKRTGEKVFLECVQDMDHENMFWYRQDPGLGLRLIYFSYDVKMKEKGDIPEGYSVSREKKERFSLILESASTNQTSMYLCASSSRQTNTEAFFGQGTRLTVV.

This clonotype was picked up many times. The CDR3: CASSYGGRSVTEAFF. The DNA of the CDR3 is TGTGCCAGCAGTTACGGGGGACGGTCGGTTACTGAAGCTTTCTTT. This chain uses TRBV6-6 with TRBJ1-1; TRBD1 might be the D (5 bases). The V gene's germline CDR1 is MNHNY and CDR2 SVGAGI (reference sequence). The ends were cut back, 2 bases at V and 5 bases at J, with 15 bases in the middle. The CDR3 is made up of 15 amino acids.

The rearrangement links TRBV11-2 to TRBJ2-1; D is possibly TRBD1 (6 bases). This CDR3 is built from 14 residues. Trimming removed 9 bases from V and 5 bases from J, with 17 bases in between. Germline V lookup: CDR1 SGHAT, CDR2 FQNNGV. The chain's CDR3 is CASPGQGTNNEQFF. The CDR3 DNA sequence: TGTGCCAGTCCGGGGCAGGGGACCAACAATGAGCAGTTCTTC.

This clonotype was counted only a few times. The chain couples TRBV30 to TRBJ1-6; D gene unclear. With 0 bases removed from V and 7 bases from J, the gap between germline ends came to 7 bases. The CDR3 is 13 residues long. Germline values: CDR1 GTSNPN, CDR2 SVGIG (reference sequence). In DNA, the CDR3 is TGTGCCTGGAGTGTTAGCAACAATTCACCCCTCCACTTT. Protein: CAWSVSNNSPLHF.

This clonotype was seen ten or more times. In nucleotides, the CDR3 is TGTGCCACCAGTATCGGCTCCTACAATGAGCAGTTCTTC. This encodes CATSIGSYNEQFF. The chain uses TRBV15 and TRBJ2-1; unclear D gene. Between the trimmed V and J ends, which lost 6 bases and 0 bases, there was a span of 6 bases. The CDR3 covers 13 residues. The germline CDR1 and CDR2 sequences are LNHNV and YYDKDF (reference sequence).

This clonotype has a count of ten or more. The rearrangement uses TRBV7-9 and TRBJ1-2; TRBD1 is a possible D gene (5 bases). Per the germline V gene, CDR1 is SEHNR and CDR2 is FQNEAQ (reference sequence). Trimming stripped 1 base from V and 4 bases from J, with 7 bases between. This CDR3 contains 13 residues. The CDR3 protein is CASSLGQSYGYTF. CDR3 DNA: TGTGCCAGCAGCTTAGGACAGTCCTATGGCTACACCTTC.

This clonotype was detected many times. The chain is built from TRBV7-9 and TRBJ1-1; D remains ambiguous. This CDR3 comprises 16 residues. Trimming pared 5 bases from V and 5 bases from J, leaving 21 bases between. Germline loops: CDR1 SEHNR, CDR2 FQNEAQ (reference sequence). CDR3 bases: TGTGCCAGCAGCCTAGTAGGACCGGTTGGAGGGACTGAAGCTTTCTTT. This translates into CASSLVGPVGGTEAFF.

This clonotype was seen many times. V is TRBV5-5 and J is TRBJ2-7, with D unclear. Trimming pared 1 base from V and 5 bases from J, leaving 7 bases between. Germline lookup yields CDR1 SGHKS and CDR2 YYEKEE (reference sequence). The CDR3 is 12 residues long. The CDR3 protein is CASSLSGHEQYF. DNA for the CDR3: TGTGCCAGCAGCTTGTCGGGCCACGAGCAGTACTTC.

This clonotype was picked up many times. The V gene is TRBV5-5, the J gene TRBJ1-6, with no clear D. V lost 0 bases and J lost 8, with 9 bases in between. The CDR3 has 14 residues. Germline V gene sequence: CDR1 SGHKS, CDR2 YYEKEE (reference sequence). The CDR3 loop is CASSLVQAYSPLHF. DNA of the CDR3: TGTGCCAGCAGCTTGGTTCAGGCTTATTCACCCCTCCACTTT.

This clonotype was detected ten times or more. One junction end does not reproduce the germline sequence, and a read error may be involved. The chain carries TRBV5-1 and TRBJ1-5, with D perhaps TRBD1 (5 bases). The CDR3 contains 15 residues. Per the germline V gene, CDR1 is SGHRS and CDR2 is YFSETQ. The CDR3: CASSLTGGGNQPQHF. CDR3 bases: TGTGCCAGCAGTTTAACTGGGGGAGGCAATCAGCCCCAGCATTTT.

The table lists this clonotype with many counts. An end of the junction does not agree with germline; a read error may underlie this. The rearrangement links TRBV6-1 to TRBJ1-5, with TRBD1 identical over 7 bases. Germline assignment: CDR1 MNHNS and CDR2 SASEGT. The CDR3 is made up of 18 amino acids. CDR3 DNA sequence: TGTGCCAGCGGTGAAGTGCAACAGGGGACCATAAGCAATCAGCCCCAGCATTTT. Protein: CASGEVQQGTISNQPQHF.

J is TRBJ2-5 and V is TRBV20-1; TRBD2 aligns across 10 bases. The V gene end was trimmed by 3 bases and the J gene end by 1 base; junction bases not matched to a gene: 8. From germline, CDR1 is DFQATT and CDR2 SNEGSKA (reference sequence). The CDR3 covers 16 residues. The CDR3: CSARGLAGDLQETQYF. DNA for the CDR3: TGCAGTGCTAGGGGGCTAGCGGGGGACCTCCAAGAGACCCAGTACTTC.

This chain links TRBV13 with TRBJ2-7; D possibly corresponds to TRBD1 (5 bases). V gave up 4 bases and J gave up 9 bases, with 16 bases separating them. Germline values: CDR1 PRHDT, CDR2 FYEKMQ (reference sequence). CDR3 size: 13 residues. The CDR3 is CASSSGGALGQYF. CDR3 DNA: TGTGCCAGCAGCTCGGGTGGGGCCCTTGGGCAGTACTTC.

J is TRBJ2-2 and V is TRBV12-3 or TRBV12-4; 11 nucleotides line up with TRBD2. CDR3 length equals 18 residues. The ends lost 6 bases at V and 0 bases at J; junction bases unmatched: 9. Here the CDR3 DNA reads TGTGCCAGCAGCCGACCCGGGACTAGCGGAACGAACACCGGGGAGCTGTTTTTT. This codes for CASSRPGTSGTNTGELFF.

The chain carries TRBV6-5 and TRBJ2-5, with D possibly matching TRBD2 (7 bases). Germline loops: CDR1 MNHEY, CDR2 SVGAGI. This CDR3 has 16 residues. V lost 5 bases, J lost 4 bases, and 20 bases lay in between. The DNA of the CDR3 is TGTGCCAGCAGTACTCGGGGGAGGGGGAGAGGAGAGACCCAGTACTTC. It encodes CASSTRGRGRGETQYF.

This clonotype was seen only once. CDR3 nucleotide sequence: TGCAGTGCTAGAGATCTTTTTCGACCCAAAAACATTCAGTACTTC. Protein: CSARDLFRPKNIQYF. The chain links TRBV20-1 to TRBJ2-4; D is ambiguous. The ends were cut back, 0 bases at V and 2 bases at J, with 11 bases in the middle. The CDR3 extends over 15 amino acids. Germline CDR1 DFQATT, CDR2 SNEGSKA (reference sequence).

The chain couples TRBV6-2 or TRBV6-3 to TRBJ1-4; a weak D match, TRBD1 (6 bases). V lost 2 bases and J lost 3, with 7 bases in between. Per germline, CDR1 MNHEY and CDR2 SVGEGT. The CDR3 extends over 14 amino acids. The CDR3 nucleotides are TGTGCCAGCAGTTACACAGGGTCTAATGAAAAACTGTTTTTT. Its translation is CASSYTGSNEKLFF.

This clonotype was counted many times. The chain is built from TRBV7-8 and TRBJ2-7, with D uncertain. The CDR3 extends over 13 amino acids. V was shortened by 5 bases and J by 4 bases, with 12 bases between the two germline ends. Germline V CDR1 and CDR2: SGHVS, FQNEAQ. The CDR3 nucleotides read TGTGCCAGCAGCACAAGGGTCAGTTACGAGCAGTACTTC. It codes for CASSTRVSYEQYF.

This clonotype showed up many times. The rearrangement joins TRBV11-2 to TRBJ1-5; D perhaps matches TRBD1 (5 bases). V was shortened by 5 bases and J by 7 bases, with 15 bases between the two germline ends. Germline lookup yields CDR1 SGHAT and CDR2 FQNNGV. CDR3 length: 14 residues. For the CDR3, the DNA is TGTGCCAGCAGCCTACTCGAGGGGAGCCAGCCCCAGCATTTT. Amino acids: CASSLLEGSQPQHF. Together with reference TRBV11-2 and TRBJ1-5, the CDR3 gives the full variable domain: EAGVAQSPRYKIIEKRQSVAFWCNPISGHATLYWYQQILGQGPKLLIQFQNNGVVDDSQLPKDRFSAERLKGVDSTLKIQPAKLEDSAVYLCASSLLEGSQPQHFGDGTRLSIL.